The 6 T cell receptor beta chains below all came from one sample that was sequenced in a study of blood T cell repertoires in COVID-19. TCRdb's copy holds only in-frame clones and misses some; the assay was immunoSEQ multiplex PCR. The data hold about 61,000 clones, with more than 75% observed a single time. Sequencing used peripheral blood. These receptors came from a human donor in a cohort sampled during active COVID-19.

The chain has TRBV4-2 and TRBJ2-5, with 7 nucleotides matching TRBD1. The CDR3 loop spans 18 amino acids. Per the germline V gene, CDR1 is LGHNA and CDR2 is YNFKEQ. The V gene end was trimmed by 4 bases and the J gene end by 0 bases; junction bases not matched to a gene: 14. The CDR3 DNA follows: TGTGCCAGCAGCCGAAGAACCAACAGGGGTTCAAACCAAGAGACCCAGTACTTC. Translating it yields CASSRRTNRGSNQETQYF.

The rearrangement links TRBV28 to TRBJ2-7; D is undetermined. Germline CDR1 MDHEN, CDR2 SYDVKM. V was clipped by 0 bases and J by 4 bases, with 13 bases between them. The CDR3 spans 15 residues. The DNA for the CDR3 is TGTGCCAGCAGTTTATGGTCGGGTCTGAATTACGAGCAGTACTTC. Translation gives CASSLWSGLNYEQYF.

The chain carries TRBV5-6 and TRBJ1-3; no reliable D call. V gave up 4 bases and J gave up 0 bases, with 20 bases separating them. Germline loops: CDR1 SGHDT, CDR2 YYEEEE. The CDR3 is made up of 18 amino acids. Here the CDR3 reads CASSTENSMVASGNTIYF. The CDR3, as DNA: TGTGCCAGCAGCACAGAGAACTCAATGGTCGCCTCTGGAAACACCATATATTTT.

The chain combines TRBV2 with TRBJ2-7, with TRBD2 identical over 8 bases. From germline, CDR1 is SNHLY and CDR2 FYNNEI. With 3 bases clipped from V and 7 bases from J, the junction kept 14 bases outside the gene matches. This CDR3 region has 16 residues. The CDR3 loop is CASSEGGSGNLGEQYF. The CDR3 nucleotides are TGTGCCAGCAGTGAGGGTGGTAGCGGGAATTTGGGAGAGCAGTACTTC.

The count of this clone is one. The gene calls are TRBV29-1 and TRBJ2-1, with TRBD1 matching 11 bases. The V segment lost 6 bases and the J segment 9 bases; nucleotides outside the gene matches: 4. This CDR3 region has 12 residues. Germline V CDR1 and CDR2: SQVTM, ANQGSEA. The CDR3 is CSVDRGLIEQFF. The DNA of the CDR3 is TGCAGCGTGGACAGGGGGCTCATTGAGCAGTTCTTC.

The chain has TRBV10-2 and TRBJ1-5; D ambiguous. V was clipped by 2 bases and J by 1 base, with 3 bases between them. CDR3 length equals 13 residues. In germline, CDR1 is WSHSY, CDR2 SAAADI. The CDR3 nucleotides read TGCGCCAGCAGTGAGCTGAGCAATCAGCCCCAGCATTTT. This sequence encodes CASSELSNQPQHF.